This TCR beta chain was profiled in a study of neoadjuvant anti-PD-1 for oral cavity cancer. Across the whole study: Patients without progression got a fourth dose around day 43. General study findings and limits: Higher pretreatment Treg/Th17 ratios tracked higher pretreatment blood clonality.

There are 11 residues in the CDR3. Germline CDR1 and CDR2: SQVTM and ANQGSEA. Profiling relied on immunoSEQ multiplex PCR, and the TCRdb table lists in-frame clones only, not all of them. Of about 12,000 clones detected, around 60% appear once; the ten largest clones hold about 6.5%. Concerning this clone itself: Its antigen remains unidentified.

Stage II-IVA oral cavity squamous cell carcinoma was new and untreated by systemic or radiation therapy. Sequencing was performed on tumor tissue, taken before nivolumab (anti-PD-1) treatment. The rearrangement joins TRBV29-1 to TRBJ1-2; no reliable D call. The sequence came from a person between 35 and 79 years old with oral cavity squamous cell carcinoma. The donor label of this sample is uncertain. The CDR3 is CRTEEGYGYTF. Written as DNA, the CDR3 is TGCCGCACTGAGGAGGGCTATGGCTACACCTTC.